This T cell receptor beta chain was captured by sequencing in a study of blood T cell repertoires in COVID-19. Whole-study context: COVID-19 samples collected from the United States, Italy and Spain covered acute and convalescent phases. In each case, the material was cDNA or gDNA derived from T cells, B-cell-depleted T cells, or PBMCs.

Authors' processing steps: The authors estimated nucleated cell counts from reference gene primer amplification. TCRdb keeps only in-frame clones here, not all; method: immunoSEQ multiplex PCR. V and J calls and clone size are copied from that table; D and trimming were computed from the DNA. The sample lists over 200,000 clones, about 88% seen once, with 0.99% in the top ten. This clonotype originated in a woman between 40 and 55 years old who had recovered from COVID-19. Sequencing was performed on peripheral blood.

CDR3 amino acids: CASSLTRLADYEQYF. DNA for the CDR3: TGTGCCAGCAGCCTCACCCGACTAGCGGACTACGAGCAGTACTTC. The rearrangement links TRBV6-2 or TRBV6-3 to TRBJ2-7, with TRBD2 identical over 9 bases. From germline, CDR1 is MNHEY and CDR2 SVGEGT. Trimming at V came to 6 bases and at J to 3 bases, leaving 9 bases not matched to a gene. The CDR3 sequence is 15 residues long.